This T cell receptor (beta chain) appears in the sequencing data of a study of cytomegalovirus exposure and HLA in healthy donors. The germline V gene encodes CDR1 SGHRS and CDR2 YFSETQ. CDR3 size: 16 residues. Losses at the gene ends were 1 base for V and 2 bases for J; bases not matched to a gene: 4. This PCR relied on a set of 60 Vbeta primers and 13 Jbeta primers. Produced via immunoSEQ multiplex PCR; TCRdb's table is partial and in-frame only. The data show tens of thousands of clones, around 80% seen once. Sequencing used PBMCs. The chain joins TRBV5-1 to TRBJ2-3; 10 bases match TRBD2. This sequence originates from a male donor in good health and CMV-seropositive. The CDR3 nucleotides are TGCGCCAGCAGCTTGTCTAGCGGGGGTATCACAGATACGCAGTATTTT. Its protein is CASSLSSGGITDTQYF.